A selection of T cell receptor beta chains follows, all from one sample in a study of beta chain features in type 1 diabetes. Method: immunoSEQ multiplex PCR; TCRdb's copy keeps in-frame clones and lacks some. Seen here are about 230,000 clones, 9% to 10% observed once, and the top ten hold about 0.037%. Input material: naive CD4+ T cells from blood. The source of these receptors is a woman younger than 35 in good health. Each CDR3 is given with its conserved first and last residue. Fields, in order: CDR3 protein, CDR3 DNA, J gene, clone size, V gene, D gene. The D gene is left open where the match is weak. Rows may omit the clone size; those that give it use once, few, many or a size class.

CASSQATEQYF	TGTGCCAGCAGCCAAGCTACCGAGCAGTACTTC	TRBJ2-7	NA	TRBV14	NA
CASSGLAGTYEQYF	TGTGCCAGCAGCGGACTAGCGGGGACCTACGAGCAGTACTTC	TRBJ2-7	NA	TRBV11-2	TRBD2
CASSLVLTSGDNEQFF	TGCGCCAGCAGCTTGGTTCTGACTAGCGGGGACAATGAGCAGTTCTTC	TRBJ2-1	NA	TRBV5-1	TRBD2
CASSLDSYNEQFF	TGCGCCAGCAGCTTGGACAGTTACAATGAGCAGTTCTTC	TRBJ2-1	few	TRBV5-1	NA
CASSPLSTDEKLFF	TGTGCCAGCTCACCTCTGTCAACAGATGAAAAACTGTTTTTT	TRBJ1-4	NA	TRBV18	NA
CATSRQWAVGNTIYF	TGTGCCACCAGCAGGCAGTGGGCCGTGGGAAACACCATATATTTT	TRBJ1-3	NA	TRBV15	NA
CASSIPGQETQYF	TGTGCCAGTAGTATCCCAGGGCAAGAGACCCAGTACTTC	TRBJ2-5	NA	TRBV19	NA
CASSFRQDPNYGYTF	TGTGCCAGCAGCTTCCGACAGGACCCTAACTATGGCTACACCTTC	TRBJ1-2	NA	TRBV7-9	NA
CSVEGLQGRQETQYF	TGCAGCGTTGAAGGGTTGCAGGGGCGTCAAGAGACCCAGTACTTC	TRBJ2-5	NA	TRBV29-1	NA
CASSRTSQSYEQYF	TGTGCCAGCAGTCGGACTAGTCAATCCTACGAGCAGTACTTC	TRBJ2-7	NA	TRBV7-8	TRBD2
CASSRSGGYNEQFF	TGTGCCAGCAGCCGGTCGGGAGGGTACAATGAGCAGTTCTTC	TRBJ2-1	NA	TRBV5-6	TRBD2
CAISDPVQGGEQYF	TGTGCCATCAGTGACCCTGTCCAGGGTGGAGAGCAGTACTTC	TRBJ2-7	few	TRBV10-3	NA
CASSSDREETQYF	TGTGCCAGCAGCTCGGACAGAGAAGAGACCCAGTACTTC	TRBJ2-5	NA	TRBV11-1	NA
CASSGLAGVHEQYF	TGTGCCAGTAGCGGACTAGCGGGAGTCCACGAGCAGTACTTC	TRBJ2-7	few	TRBV19	TRBD2
CASSNSGQGSYEQYF	TGTGCCAGTAGTAACTCCGGACAGGGATCCTACGAGCAGTACTTC	TRBJ2-7	NA	TRBV19	TRBD1
CASSSQGFSYEQYF	TGTGCCAGCAGCTCGCAGGGTTTCTCCTACGAGCAGTACTTC	TRBJ2-7	few	TRBV5-6	NA
CASSRDRGGHTEAFF	TGTGCCAGCAGCAGGGACAGGGGGGGGCACACTGAAGCTTTCTTT	TRBJ1-1	NA	TRBV21-1	NA
CASRTGGRSYEQYF	TGTGCCAGCAGGACAGGGGGTAGGTCCTACGAGCAGTACTTC	TRBJ2-7	NA	TRBV6-5	TRBD1
CATSSLPGLAANEQFF	TGTGCCACCAGCAGCCTACCGGGACTAGCGGCGAATGAGCAGTTCTTC	TRBJ2-1	few	TRBV15	TRBD2
CASSYRTGRNYGYTF	TGTGCCAGCAGTTATCGGACAGGGAGGAACTATGGCTACACCTTC	TRBJ1-2	NA	TRBV6-5	TRBD1
CASSYRDRTYEQYF	TGTGCCAGCAGTTACAGGGACAGAACCTACGAGCAGTACTTC	TRBJ2-7	NA	TRBV6-5	TRBD1
CASRMTRARGSEQYF	TGTGCCAGCAGGATGACACGGGCCAGGGGGAGTGAGCAGTACTTC	TRBJ2-7	NA	TRBV28	TRBD1
CASSILGGSYGYTF	TGTGCCAGTAGTATTCTAGGAGGATCCTATGGCTACACCTTC	TRBJ1-2	once	TRBV19	NA
CASSEVHSSYEQYF	TGTGCCAGCAGTGAAGTCCACAGCTCCTACGAGCAGTACTTC	TRBJ2-7	few	TRBV6-1	NA
CASRTRPVDSYEQYF	TGTGCCAGCAGGACGAGGCCCGTGGACTCCTACGAGCAGTACTTC	TRBJ2-7	NA	TRBV27	NA
CASSLAGTGSYEQYF	TGTGCCAGCAGCTTAGCCGGGACAGGATCCTACGAGCAGTACTTC	TRBJ2-7	NA	TRBV7-9	TRBD1
CASRSGTAVDYGYTF	TGCGCCAGCAGAAGCGGTACAGCTGTTGATTATGGCTACACCTTC	TRBJ1-2	few	TRBV5-1	NA
CASSALADTGELFF	TGTGCCAGCAGTGCTCTAGCGGACACCGGGGAGCTGTTTTTT	TRBJ2-2	few	TRBV2	TRBD2
CASSLFGENTEAFF	TGTGCCAGCAGTCTCTTCGGGGAGAACACTGAAGCTTTCTTT	TRBJ1-1	few	TRBV6-1	NA
CASSSQLAGSEQFF	TGTGCCAGCAGTAGCCAACTAGCGGGATCTGAGCAGTTCTTC	TRBJ2-1	NA	TRBV6-4	TRBD2
CASSLGTGISYGYTF	TGCGCCAGCAGCTTGGGGACAGGGATTTCCTATGGCTACACCTTC	TRBJ1-2	NA	TRBV5-1	TRBD1
CASSFGESYEQYF	TGTGCCAGCAGCTTCGGTGAGTCCTACGAGCAGTACTTC	TRBJ2-7	NA	TRBV5-4	NA
CASSYGGLIAEAFF	TGTGCCAGCAGTTATGGGGGACTGATCGCTGAAGCTTTCTTT	TRBJ1-1	few	TRBV6-5	NA
CASSLAPTETQYF	TGTGCCAGCAGCTTGGCCCCTACAGAGACCCAGTACTTC	TRBJ2-5	few	TRBV5-4	NA
CASSLSWGQGGYTF	TGTGCCAGCAGTTTATCGTGGGGGCAGGGTGGCTACACCTTC	TRBJ1-2	NA	TRBV27	NA
CAWSTGTTNEKLFF	TGTGCCTGGAGTACGGGGACAACTAATGAAAAACTGTTTTTT	TRBJ1-4	few	TRBV30	NA
CASSTSTGELFF	TGTGCCAGCAGTACGAGTACCGGGGAGCTGTTTTTT	TRBJ2-2	few	TRBV6-5	NA
CASSDRGITEAFF	TGTGCCAGCAGTGATAGGGGAATCACTGAAGCTTTCTTT	TRBJ1-1	NA	TRBV2	NA
CASSVRGGGANEQFF	TGTGCCAGCAGCGTAAGGGGCGGGGGGGCAAATGAGCAGTTCTTC	TRBJ2-1	few	TRBV9	TRBD2
CASSYRGISNQPQHF	TGTGCCAGCAGTTACAGAGGGATCAGCAATCAGCCCCAGCATTTT	TRBJ1-5	NA	TRBV6-5	NA
CSVDDRVGTEAFF	TGCAGCGTTGACGACAGGGTCGGAACTGAAGCTTTCTTT	TRBJ1-1	few	TRBV29-1	TRBD1
CAISELEGQSETQYF	TGTGCCATCAGTGAGCTCGAGGGACAGTCGGAGACCCAGTACTTC	TRBJ2-5	few	TRBV10-3	TRBD1
CSAGPVYGYTF	TGCAGTGCTGGCCCTGTGTATGGCTACACCTTC	TRBJ1-2	few	TRBV20-1	NA
CASSPRRTSGNTGELFF	TGTGCCAGCAGCCCCCGGAGAACTAGCGGGAACACCGGGGAGCTGTTTTTT	TRBJ2-2	few	TRBV5-5	TRBD2